This T cell receptor beta chain was recovered during a study of Ad26.COV2.S vaccination and SARS-CoV-2 variants. Study context: Each vaccinee took Ad26.COV2.S intramuscularly, once or twice 56 days apart. Broader study findings: Estimates derived from TCR breadth and depth analyses may have underestimated total T cell responses.

Note on this clone: Its matching antigen is unknown.

The protocol was immunoSEQ multiplex PCR, while the TCRdb copy is restricted to in-frame clones and leaves out a portion. This sample has about 350,000 clones, with about 88% found just once. V was shortened by 7 bases and J by 7 bases, with 17 bases between the two germline ends. This CDR3 has 14 amino acids. Germline CDR1 and CDR2: MNHEY and SMNVEV (reference sequence). The treatment here: over 15 received Ad26.COV2.S at low or high dose, single or two shots; five or six received placebo; per-sample allocation not given. Day 63 after the first injection of vaccine or placebo was the sampling time. The rearrangement uses TRBV27 and TRBJ1-5; D call uncertain. Source: peripheral blood, taken in a trial of Ad26.COV2.S vaccine versus placebo. This sequence originates from a person aged 18-60 years who received the Ad26.COV2.S COVID-19 vaccine or a placebo. The CDR3 nucleotides are TGTGCCAGCACCTCTTCAGAGACGGGCCAGCCCCAGCATTTT. This translates into CASTSSETGQPQHF.